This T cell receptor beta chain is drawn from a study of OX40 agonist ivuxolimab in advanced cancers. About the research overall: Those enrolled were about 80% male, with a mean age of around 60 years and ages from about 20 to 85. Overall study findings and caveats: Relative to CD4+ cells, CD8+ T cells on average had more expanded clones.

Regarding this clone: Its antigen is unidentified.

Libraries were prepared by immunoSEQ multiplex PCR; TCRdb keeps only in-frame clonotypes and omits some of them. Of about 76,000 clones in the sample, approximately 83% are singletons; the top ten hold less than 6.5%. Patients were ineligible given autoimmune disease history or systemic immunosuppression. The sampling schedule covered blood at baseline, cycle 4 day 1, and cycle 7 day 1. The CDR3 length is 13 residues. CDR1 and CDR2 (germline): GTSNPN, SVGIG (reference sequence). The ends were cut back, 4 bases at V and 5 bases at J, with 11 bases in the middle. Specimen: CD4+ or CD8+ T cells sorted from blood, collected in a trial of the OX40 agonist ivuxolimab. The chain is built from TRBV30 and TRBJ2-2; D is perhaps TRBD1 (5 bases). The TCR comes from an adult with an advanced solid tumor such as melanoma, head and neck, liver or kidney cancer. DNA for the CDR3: TGTGCCTGGAATGCAGGGCGTACCGGGGAGCTGTTTTTT. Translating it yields CAWNAGRTGELFF.